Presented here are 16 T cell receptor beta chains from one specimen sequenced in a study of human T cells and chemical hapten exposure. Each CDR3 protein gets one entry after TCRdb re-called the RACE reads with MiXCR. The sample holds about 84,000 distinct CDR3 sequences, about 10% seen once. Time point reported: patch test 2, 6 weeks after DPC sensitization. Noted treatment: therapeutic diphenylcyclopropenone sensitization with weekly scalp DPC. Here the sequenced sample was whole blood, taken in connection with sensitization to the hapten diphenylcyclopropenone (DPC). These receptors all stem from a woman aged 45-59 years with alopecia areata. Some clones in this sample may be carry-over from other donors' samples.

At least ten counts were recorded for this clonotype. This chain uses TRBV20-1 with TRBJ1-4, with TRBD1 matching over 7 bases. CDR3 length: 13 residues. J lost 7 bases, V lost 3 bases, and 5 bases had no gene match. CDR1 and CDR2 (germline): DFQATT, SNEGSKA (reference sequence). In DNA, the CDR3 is TGCAGTGCTAGTTCGGACAGGAGTGAAAAACTGTTTTTT. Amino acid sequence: CSASSDRSEKLFF.

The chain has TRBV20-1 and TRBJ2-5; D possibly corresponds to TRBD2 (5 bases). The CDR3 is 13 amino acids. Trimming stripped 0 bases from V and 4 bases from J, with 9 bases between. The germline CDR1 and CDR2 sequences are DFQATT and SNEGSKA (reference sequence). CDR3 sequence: CSARDRGLETQYF. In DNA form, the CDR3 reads TGCAGTGCTAGAGATCGGGGATTAGAGACCCAGTACTTC.

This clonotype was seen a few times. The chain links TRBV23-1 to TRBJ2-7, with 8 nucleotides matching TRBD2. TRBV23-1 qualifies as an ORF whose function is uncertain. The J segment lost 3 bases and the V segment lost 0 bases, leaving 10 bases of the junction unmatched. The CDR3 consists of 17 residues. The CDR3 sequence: CASSQSLTAGVFYEQYF. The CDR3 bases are TGCGCCAGCAGTCAATCTCTTACAGCGGGAGTTTTCTACGAGCAGTACTTC.

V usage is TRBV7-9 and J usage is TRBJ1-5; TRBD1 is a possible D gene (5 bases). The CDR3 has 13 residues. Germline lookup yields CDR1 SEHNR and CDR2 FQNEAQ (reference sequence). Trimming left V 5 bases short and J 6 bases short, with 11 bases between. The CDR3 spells CASSIQAGQPQHF. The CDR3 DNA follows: TGTGCCAGCAGCATACAGGCAGGTCAGCCCCAGCATTTT.

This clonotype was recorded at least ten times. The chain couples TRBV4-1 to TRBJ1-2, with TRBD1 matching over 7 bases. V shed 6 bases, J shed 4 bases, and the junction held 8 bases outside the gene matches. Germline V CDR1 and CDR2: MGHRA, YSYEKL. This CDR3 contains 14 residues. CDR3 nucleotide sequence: TGCGCCAGCAGTCCTGACAGGGTTGCCTATGGCTACACCTTC. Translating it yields CASSPDRVAYGYTF.

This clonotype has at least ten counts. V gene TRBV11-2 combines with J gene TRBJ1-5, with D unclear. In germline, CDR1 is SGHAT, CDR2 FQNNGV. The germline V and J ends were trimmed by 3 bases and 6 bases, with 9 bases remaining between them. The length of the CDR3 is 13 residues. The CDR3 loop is CASSLALGQPQHF. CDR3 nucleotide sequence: TGTGCCAGCAGCTTGGCTTTGGGTCAGCCCCAGCATTTT. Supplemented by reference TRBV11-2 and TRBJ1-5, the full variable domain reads EAGVAQSPRYKIIEKRQSVAFWCNPISGHATLYWYQQILGQGPKLLIQFQNNGVVDDSQLPKDRFSAERLKGVDSTLKIQPAKLEDSAVYLCASSLALGQPQHFGDGTRLSIL.

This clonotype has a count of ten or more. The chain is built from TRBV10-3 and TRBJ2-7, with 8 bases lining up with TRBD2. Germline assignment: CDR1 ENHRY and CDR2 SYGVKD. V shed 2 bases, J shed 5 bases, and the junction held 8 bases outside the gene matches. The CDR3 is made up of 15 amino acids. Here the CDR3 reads CAISELAGGDHEQYF. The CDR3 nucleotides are TGTGCCATCAGTGAGCTAGCGGGCGGAGACCACGAGCAGTACTTC.

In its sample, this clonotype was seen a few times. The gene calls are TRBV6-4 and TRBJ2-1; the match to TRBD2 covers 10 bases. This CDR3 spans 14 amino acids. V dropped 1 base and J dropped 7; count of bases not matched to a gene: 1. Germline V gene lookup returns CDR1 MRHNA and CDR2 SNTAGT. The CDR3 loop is CASSDLLAGNEQFF. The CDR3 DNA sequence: TGTGCCAGCAGTGACTTACTAGCGGGAAATGAGCAGTTCTTC.

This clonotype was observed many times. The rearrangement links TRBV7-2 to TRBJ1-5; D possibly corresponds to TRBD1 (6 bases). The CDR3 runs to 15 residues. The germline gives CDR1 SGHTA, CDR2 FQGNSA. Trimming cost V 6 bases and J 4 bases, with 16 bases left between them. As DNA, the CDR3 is TGTGCCAGCAGTCCCGGACAGCCCTCTAATCAGCCCCAGCATTTT. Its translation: CASSPGQPSNQPQHF.

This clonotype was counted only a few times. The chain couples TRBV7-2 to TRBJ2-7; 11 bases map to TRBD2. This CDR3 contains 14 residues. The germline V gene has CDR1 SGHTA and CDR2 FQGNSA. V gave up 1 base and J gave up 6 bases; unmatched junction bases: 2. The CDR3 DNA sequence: TGTGCCAGCAGCTTAGGACTAGCGGGAACCGAGCAGTACTTC. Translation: CASSLGLAGTEQYF. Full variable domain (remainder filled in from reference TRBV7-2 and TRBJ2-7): GAGVSQSPSNKVTEKGKDVELRCDPISGHTALYWYRQSLGQGLEFLIYFQGNSAPDKSGLPSDRFSAERTGGSVSTLTIQRTQQEDSAVYLCASSLGLAGTEQYFGPGTRLTVT.

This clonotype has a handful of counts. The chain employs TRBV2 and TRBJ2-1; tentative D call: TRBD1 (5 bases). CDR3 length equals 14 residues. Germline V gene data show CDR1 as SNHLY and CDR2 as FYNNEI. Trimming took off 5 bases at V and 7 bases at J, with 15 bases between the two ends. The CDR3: CASSWQGLGNEQFF. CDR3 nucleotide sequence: TGTGCCAGCAGTTGGCAGGGATTGGGAAATGAGCAGTTCTTC.

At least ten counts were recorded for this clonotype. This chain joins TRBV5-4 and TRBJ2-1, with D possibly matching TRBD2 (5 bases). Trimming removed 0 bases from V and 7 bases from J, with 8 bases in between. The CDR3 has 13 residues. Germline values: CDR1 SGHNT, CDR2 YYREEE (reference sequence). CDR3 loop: CASSLGLWNEQFF. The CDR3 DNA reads TGTGCCAGCAGCTTGGGACTATGGAATGAGCAGTTCTTC.

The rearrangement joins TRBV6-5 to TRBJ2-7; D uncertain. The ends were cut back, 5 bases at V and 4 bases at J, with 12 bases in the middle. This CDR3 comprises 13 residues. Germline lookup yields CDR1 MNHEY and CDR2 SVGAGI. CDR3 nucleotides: TGTGCCAGCAGTCCCTGGCAGCATTACGAGCAGTACTTC. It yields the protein CASSPWQHYEQYF.

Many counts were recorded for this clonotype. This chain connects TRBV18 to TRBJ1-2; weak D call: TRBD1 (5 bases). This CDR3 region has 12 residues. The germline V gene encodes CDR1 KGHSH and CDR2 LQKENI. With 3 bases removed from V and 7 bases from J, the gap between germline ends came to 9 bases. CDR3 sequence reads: CASSPGLSGYTF. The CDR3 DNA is TGTGCCAGCTCACCGGGACTTTCTGGCTACACCTTC.

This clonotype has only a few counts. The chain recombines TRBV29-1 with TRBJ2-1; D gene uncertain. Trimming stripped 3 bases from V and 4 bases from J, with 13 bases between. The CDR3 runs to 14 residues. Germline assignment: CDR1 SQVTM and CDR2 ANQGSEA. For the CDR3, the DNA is TGCAGCGTTGATAATGGTTCAGATTACAATGAGCAGTTCTTC. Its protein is CSVDNGSDYNEQFF.

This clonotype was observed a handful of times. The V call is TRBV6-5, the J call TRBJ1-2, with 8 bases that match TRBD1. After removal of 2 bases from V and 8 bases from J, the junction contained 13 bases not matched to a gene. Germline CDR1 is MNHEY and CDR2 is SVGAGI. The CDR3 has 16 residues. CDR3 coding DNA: TGTGCCAGCAGTTACGCAATTGGCAGGGGGCTAAGAGGCTACACCTTC. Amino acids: CASSYAIGRGLRGYTF.